This T cell receptor (beta chain) stems from a study of blood T cell repertoires in COVID-19. Study information: T cells, B-cell-depleted T cells, or PBMCs supplied cDNA or gDNA.

This study enrolled people aged roughly 18 to 90 from under 25 US geographic areas. Clinical history as reported by participants underpinned cohort assignment. Among Cohort 3 donors, those recovered had two negative PCRs, clearance, or symptom resolution. Trimming removed 4 bases from V and 0 bases from J; junction bases left unmatched: 10. CDR1 is LGHDT, CDR2 YNNKEL, per germline (reference sequence). The CDR3 spans 17 residues. The assay was immunoSEQ multiplex PCR, and TCRdb's table has in-frame clones only and misses some. The sample lists 320,000 or so clones, 88% occurring once. This clone is labeled as medium-sized.

The chain joins TRBV3-1 (or the pseudogene TRBV3-2) to TRBJ2-5; 8 nucleotides match TRBD1. The receptor was derived from a young man who had recovered from COVID-19. Sequencing was performed on PBMCs or T cells enriched from blood (not recorded which). The DNA for the CDR3 is TGTGCCAGCAGCCCGAGCGCGGACAGGGACTACCAAGAGACCCAGTACTTC. Its translation: CASSPSADRDYQETQYF.